Listed below are T cell receptor beta chains from one sample, sequenced in a study of cytomegalovirus exposure and HLA in healthy donors. Measured with immunoSEQ multiplex PCR; TCRdb has only the in-frame clones, and not every one. This sample's table has about 130,000 clones. The sequencing input was PBMCs. The receptors originated from a woman aged 60 to 75 in good health and CMV-seronegative. Each CDR3 is given without its conserved first and last residue.

CDR3 length | J gene | V gene | CDR3 protein
14 | TRBJ2-7 | TRBV18 | ASSPPQGLAGYEQY
10 | TRBJ2-5 | TRBV2 | ASSDQGETQY
18 | TRBJ2-7 | TRBV7-8 | ASSPSPSSGGPTKPYEQY
11 | TRBJ1-1 | TRBV2 | ASSGTERKRTF
15 | TRBJ2-3 | TRBV27 | ASSLQQGHSSTDTQY
12 | TRBJ1-2 | TRBV9 | ASSVDTGGVGYT
13 | TRBJ2-3 | TRBV9 | ASTVGTGGTDTQY
15 | TRBJ1-5 | TRBV28 | ASSPPGTGGVRQPQH
12 | TRBJ2-3 | TRBV28 | ASSQSQGTDTQY
13 | TRBJ2-2 | TRBV6-5 | ASGGSLSNTGELF
13 | TRBJ2-3 | TRBV4-1 | ASSPSQFGTDTQY
13 | TRBJ1-3 | TRBV4-1 | ASSPKDSSGNTIY
13 | TRBJ1-1 | TRBV6-5 | ASSRRERVDTEAF
13 | TRBJ2-3 | TRBV12-5 | ASGPTGGRTDTQY
10 | TRBJ2-1 | TRBV28 | ASSSSRNEQF
15 | TRBJ1-3 | TRBV5-1 | ASSSDGTGVMGNTIY
14 | TRBJ2-7 | TRBV7-2 | ASSRPGTSAPYEQY
12 | TRBJ2-7 | TRBV30 | AWSLGRLPYEQY
15 | TRBJ1-1 | TRBV10-2 | ASSESGEGVRRTEAF
16 | TRBJ1-2 | TRBV7-9 | ASSLQGTGGRYNYGYT
12 | TRBJ1-5 | TRBV6-6 | ASSYSGSLQPQH
11 | TRBJ2-7 | TRBV28 | ASTVTGGYEQY
11 | TRBJ2-1 | TRBV7-8 | ASSLDRGNEQF
11 | TRBJ2-1 | TRBV30 | AWPRGLAGVQF
12 | TRBJ1-1 | TRBV27 | ASSLRGGITEAF
14 | TRBJ1-1 | TRBV6-5 | ASSYSTRLLETEAF
13 | TRBJ1-3 | TRBV7-9 | ASSTGRNSGNTIY
13 | TRBJ1-1 | TRBV2 | ASSKKTGGPPEAF
14 | TRBJ1-1 | TRBV6-1 | ASSEPGQGVNTEAF
14 | TRBJ2-2 | TRBV18 | ASSPLGRGNTGELF
14 | TRBJ2-5 | TRBV11-2 | ASSWGGTIEGETQY
11 | TRBJ1-6 | TRBV7-3 | ASSSSVNSPLH
12 | TRBJ2-3 | TRBV30 | AWRFSGRSDTQY
11 | TRBJ1-2 | TRBV7-9 | ASSLTVNYGYT
15 | TRBJ2-7 | TRBV7-9 | ASSSSSGISPPDEQY
12 | TRBJ2-7 | TRBV11-2 | ASSLDRSRSEQY
13 | TRBJ1-4 | TRBV18 | ASSPLAGSIEKLF
13 | TRBJ1-2 | TRBV7-6 | ASSLRASTNYGYT
13 | TRBJ2-5 | TRBV6-5 | ASSYSGQPQETQY
12 | TRBJ2-7 | TRBV5-1 | ASSLTSGGYEQY
12 | TRBJ1-1 | TRBV5-1 | ASSLGSGNTEAF
12 | TRBJ2-1 | TRBV6-5 | ASSYGRRVNEQF
9 | TRBJ1-5 | TRBV2 | ASSTSQPQH
19 | TRBJ2-6 | TRBV4-2 | ASSQLQQGIVPYSGANVLT
15 | TRBJ2-7 | TRBV5-1 | ASSLDGGGAFFYEQY
16 | TRBJ2-3 | TRBV27 | ASRPPTGTVGSTDTQY
12 | TRBJ2-3 | TRBV4-2 | ASSQDGQEDTQY
13 | TRBJ2-5 | TRBV28 | ASSLGPGGQETQY
10 | TRBJ1-1 | TRBV6-1 | AGHDTNTEAF
13 | TRBJ1-6 | TRBV30 | AWNTGTGALKPLH
15 | TRBJ2-1 | TRBV7-3 | ASSLHRRGTGLDEQF
11 | TRBJ2-1 | TRBV6-1 | ASSVLVWNEQF
13 | TRBJ1-5 | TRBV28 | ASSLSGTGGQPQH
11 | TRBJ2-1 | TRBV18 | ASSPGRDFEQF